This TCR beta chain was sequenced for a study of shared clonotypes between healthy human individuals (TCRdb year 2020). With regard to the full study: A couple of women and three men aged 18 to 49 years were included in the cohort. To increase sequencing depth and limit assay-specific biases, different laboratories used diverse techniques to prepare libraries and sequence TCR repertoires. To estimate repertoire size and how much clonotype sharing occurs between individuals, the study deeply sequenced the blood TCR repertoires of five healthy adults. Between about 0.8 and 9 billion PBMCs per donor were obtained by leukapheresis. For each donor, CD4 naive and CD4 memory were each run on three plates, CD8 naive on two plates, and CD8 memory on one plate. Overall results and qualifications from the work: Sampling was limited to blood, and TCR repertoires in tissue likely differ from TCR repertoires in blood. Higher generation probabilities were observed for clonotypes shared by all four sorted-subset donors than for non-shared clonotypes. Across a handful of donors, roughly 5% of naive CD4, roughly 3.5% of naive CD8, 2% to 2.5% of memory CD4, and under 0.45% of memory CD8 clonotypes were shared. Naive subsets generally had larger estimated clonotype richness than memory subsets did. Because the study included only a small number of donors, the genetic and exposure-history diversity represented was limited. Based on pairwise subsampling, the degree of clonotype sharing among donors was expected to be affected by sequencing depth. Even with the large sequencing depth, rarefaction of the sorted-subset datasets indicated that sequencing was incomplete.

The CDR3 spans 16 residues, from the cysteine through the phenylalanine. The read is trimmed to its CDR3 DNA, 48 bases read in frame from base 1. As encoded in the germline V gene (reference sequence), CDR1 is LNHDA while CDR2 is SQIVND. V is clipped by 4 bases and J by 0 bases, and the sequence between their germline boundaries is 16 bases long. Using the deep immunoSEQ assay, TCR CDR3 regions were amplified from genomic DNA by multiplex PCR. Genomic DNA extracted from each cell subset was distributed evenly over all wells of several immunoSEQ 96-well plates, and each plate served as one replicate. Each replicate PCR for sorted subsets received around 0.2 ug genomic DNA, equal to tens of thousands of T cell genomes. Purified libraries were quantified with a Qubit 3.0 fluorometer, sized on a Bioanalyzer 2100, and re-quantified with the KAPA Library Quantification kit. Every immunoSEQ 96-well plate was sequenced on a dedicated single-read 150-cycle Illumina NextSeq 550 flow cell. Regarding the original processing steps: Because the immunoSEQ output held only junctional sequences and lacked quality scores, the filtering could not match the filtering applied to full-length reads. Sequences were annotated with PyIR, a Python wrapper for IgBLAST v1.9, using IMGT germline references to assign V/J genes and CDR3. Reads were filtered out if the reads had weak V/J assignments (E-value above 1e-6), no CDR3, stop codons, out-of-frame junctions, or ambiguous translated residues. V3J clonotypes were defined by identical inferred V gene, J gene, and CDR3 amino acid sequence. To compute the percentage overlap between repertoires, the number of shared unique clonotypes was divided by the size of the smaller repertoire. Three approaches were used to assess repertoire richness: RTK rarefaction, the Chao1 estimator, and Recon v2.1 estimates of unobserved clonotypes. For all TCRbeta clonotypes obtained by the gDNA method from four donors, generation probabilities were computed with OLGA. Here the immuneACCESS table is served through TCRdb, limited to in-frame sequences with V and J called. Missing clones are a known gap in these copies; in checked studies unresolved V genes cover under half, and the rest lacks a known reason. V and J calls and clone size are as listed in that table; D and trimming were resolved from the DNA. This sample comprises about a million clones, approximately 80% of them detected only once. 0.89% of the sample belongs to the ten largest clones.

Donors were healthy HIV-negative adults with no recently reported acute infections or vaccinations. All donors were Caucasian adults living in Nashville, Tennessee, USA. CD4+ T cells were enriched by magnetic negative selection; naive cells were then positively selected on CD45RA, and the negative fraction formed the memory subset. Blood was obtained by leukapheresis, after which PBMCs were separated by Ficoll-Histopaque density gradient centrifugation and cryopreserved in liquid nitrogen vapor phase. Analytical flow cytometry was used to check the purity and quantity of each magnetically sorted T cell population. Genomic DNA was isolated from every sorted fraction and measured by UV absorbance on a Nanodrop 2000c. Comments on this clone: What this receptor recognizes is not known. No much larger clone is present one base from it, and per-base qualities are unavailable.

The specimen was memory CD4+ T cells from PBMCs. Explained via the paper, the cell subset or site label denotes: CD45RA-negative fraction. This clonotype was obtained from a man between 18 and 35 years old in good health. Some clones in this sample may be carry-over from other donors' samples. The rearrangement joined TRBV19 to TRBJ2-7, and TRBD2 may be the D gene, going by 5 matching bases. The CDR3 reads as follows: CASSSLVRGNSYEQYF. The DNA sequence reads TGTGCCAGTAGTAGCCTTGTCCGGGGAAACTCCTACGAGCAGTACTTC.